Described below is a single TCR beta chain sequence and its context. The antigen it binds to is not known. No qualities accompany the bases; no much larger clone lies one base away. This entry comes from a study of CD8+CD57+ T cells in acquired aplastic anemia (dated by TCRdb to 2016 to 2019). Regarding the research as a whole: A mean of around 3.2 ug of DNA, ranging from roughly 0.2 to 30 ug, was extracted from sorted CD4+ and CD8+ cells. For healthy donor samples, the average read count was about 10.8 million for CD4+ cells and approximately 12 million for CD8+ cells. General study outcomes and caveats: No significant difference in CD8+ Simpson's diversity was found between patients and healthy controls (P=0.060). Roughly 30 CD8+ CDR3 sequences were found to be shared between patients and controls, but these sequences appeared to be highly expressed in patients and within the immunodominant clones of the patients.

In this study, sorted CD4+ and CD8+ T cells from the blood of healthy subjects and of severe aplastic anemia patients had their TCR repertoires deep-sequenced. Ficoll-Paque density gradient centrifugation was used to isolate peripheral blood mononuclear cells. Before DNA extraction, CD4+ and CD8+ T cells were sorted with FACS or magnetic beads. Genomic DNA was used as template for profiling of TCR beta VDJ combinations and CDR3 sequences. TCR repertoire sequencing was run on an Illumina HiSeq 2000. The original methods were these. TRBV/TRBJ rearrangement plots, CDR3 size and DJ length profiles, and Simpson's diversity index were used to assess repertoires. Whichever DNA sequence was most abundant in the deep sequencing data was defined as the immunodominant clone. CDR3 amino acid sequences were screened for sharing across subjects and were compared with published repertoires and the VDJdb database. TCRdb trimmed public reads at Q25 via fastp, called clones via MiXCR and kept in-frame beta chains. Rows merge per CDR3 protein into single entries with the most common DNA and genes. The V and J calls, along with clone size, are taken from TCRdb and not from the paper's own processing. The sample has about 180,000 distinct CDR3 sequences on record, under 55% of them singletons. Approximately 2.9% of the sample is held by the ten biggest clonotypes.

The V end loses 6 bases and the J end loses 6 bases, and a stretch of 10 bases separates them. The CDR3 contains 12 residues, cysteine and phenylalanine counted. Just CDR3 DNA is preserved here, 36 bases in frame from base 1. Reading the germline V gene gives CDR1 SNHLY and CDR2 FYNNEI. Sequenced: sorted CD4+, CD8+, or CD8+CD57+ T cells (not recorded which) from PBMCs. This sequence originates from a human donor in good health. Recombination connected TRBV2 to TRBJ2-3; the D gene cannot be named for sure. The base sequence is TGTGCCAGCAGGATGAGCGCGGATACGCAGTATTTT. This translates into CASRMSADTQYF.